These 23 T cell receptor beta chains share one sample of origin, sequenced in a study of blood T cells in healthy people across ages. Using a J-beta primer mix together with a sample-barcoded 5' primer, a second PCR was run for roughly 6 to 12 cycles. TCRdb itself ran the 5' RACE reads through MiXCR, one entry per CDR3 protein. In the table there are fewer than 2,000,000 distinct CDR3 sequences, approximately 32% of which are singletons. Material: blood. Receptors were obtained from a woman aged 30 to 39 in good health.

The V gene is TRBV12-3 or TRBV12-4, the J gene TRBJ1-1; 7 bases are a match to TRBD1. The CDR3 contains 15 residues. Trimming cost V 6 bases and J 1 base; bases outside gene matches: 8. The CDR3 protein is CASSLGTVWNTEAFF. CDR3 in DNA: TGTGCCAGCAGCCTGGGGACAGTCTGGAACACTGAAGCTTTCTTT.

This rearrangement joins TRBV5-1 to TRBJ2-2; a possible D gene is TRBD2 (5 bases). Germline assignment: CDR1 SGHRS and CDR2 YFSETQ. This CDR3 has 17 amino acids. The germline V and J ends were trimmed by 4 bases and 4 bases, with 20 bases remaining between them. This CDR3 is CASSPGSRGIGTGELFF. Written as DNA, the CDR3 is TGCGCCAGCAGCCCCGGTAGTCGGGGTATAGGCACCGGGGAGCTGTTTTTT.

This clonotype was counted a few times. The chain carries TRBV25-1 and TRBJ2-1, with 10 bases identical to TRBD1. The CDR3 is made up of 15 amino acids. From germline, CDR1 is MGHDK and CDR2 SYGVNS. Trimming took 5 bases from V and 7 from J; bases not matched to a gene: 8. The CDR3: CASSIGTGAVNEQFF. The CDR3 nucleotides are TGTGCCAGCAGTATAGGGACAGGGGCGGTGAATGAGCAGTTCTTC.

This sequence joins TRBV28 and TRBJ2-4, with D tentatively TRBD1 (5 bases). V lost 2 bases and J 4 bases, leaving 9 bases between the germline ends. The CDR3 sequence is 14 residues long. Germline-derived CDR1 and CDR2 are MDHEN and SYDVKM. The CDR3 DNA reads TGTGCCAGCAGTTTAATAGCAGGGAAAAACATTCAGTACTTC. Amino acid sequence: CASSLIAGKNIQYF.

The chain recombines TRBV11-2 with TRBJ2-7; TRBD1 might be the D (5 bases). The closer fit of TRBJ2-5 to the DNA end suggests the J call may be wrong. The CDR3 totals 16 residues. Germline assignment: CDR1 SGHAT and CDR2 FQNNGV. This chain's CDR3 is CASSPWTWQDKETQYF. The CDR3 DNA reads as TGTGCCAGCAGCCCTTGGACATGGCAGGATAAAGAGACCCAGTACTTC.

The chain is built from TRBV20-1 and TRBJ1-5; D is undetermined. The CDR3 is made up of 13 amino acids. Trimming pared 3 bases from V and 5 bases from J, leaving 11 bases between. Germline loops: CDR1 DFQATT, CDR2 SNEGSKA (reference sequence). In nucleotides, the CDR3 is TGCAGTGCTAGTGACCGGACCGATCAGCCCCAGCATTTT. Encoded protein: CSASDRTDQPQHF.

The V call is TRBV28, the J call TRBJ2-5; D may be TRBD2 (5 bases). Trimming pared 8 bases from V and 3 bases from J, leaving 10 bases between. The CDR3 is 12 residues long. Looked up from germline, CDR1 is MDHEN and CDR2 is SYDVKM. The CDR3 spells CASFRTEETQYF. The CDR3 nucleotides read TGTGCCAGCTTCCGGACTGAAGAGACCCAGTACTTC.

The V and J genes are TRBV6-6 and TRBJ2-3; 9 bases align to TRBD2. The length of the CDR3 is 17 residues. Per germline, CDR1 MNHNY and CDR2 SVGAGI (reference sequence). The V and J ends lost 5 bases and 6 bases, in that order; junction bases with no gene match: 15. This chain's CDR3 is CASSTGTSFQSTDTQYF. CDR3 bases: TGTGCCAGCAGTACCGGGACTAGCTTTCAGTCAACCGATACGCAGTATTTT.

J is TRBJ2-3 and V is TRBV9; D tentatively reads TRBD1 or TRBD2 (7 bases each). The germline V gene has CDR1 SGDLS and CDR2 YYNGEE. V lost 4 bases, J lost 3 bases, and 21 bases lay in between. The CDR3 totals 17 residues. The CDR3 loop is CASSPRGGTPATDTQYF. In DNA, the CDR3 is TGTGCCAGCAGCCCCAGGGGGGGGACACCGGCTACAGATACGCAGTATTTT.

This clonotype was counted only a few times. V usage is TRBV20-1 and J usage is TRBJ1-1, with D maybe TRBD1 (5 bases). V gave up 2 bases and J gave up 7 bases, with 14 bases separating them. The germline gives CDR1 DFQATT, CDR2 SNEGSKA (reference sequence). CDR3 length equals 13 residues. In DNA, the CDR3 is TGCAGTGCTAGAATCACCGAGACAGTTGAAGCTTTCTTT. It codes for CSARITETVEAFF.

This chain's CDR3 is CASSLNQAGYTEAFF. DNA of the CDR3: TGTGCCAGCAGCTTGAACCAGGCTGGGTACACTGAAGCTTTCTTT. The chain joins TRBV7-9 to TRBJ1-1; D is uncertain. V dropped 3 bases and J dropped 3 bases, with 14 bases sitting between them. Germline CDR1 SEHNR, CDR2 FQNEAQ (reference sequence). CDR3 length equals 15 residues.

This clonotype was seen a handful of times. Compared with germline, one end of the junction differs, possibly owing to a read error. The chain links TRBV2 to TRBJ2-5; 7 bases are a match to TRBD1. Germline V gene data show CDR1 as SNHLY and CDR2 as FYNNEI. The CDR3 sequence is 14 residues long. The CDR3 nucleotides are TGCGCCAGCACCAGACAGGGTGGAGGTGAGACCCAGTACTTC. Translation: CASTRQGGGETQYF.

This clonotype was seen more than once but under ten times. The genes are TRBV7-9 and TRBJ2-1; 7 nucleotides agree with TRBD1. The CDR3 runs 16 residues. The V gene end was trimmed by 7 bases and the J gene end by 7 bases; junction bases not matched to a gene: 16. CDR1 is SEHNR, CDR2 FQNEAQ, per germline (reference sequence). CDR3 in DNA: TGTGCCAGCACCGCAGGGTTCGAGACAGGGATTAATGAGCAGTTCTTC. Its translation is CASTAGFETGINEQFF.

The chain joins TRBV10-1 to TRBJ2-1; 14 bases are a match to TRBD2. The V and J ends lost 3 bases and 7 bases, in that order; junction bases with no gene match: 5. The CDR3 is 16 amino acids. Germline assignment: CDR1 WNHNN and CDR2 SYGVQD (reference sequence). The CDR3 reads CASSDRGLAGVNEQFF. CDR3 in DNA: TGCGCCAGCAGTGACCGGGGACTAGCGGGAGTTAATGAGCAGTTCTTC.

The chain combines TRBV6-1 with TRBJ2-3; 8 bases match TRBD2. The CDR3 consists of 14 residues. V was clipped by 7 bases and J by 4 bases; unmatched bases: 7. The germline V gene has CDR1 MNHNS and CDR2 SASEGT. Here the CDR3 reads CASTPQRESDTQYF. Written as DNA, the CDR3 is TGTGCCAGCACCCCACAGCGGGAGTCAGATACGCAGTATTTT.

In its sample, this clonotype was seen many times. In DNA, the CDR3 is TGCAGTGCTAGATCGGACCAAAGAAAAAATGAGCAGTTCTTC. Residues: CSARSDQRKNEQFF. The chain uses TRBV20-1 and TRBJ2-1, with D uncertain. The CDR3 runs to 14 residues. The germline gives CDR1 DFQATT, CDR2 SNEGSKA (reference sequence). Trimming removed 2 bases from V and 7 bases from J, with 15 bases in between.

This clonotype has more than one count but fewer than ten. The CDR3: CSARDLIFSYEQYF. Here the CDR3 DNA reads TGCAGTGCTAGAGATCTCATTTTCTCCTACGAGCAGTACTTC. The J gene is TRBJ2-7, the V gene TRBV20-1; D unclear. V lost 0 bases and J lost 0, with 9 bases in between. The germline CDR1 and CDR2 sequences are DFQATT and SNEGSKA (reference sequence). This CDR3 contains 14 residues.

CDR3: CASSLETGVFTEAFF. DNA of the CDR3: TGTGCCAGCAGTTTAGAGACAGGGGTGTTCACTGAAGCTTTCTTT. The rearrangement uses TRBV27 and TRBJ1-1, with TRBD1 matching over 8 bases. Germline CDR1 and CDR2: MNHEY and SMNVEV (reference sequence). V lost 2 bases, J lost 4 bases, and 6 bases stayed unmatched. The CDR3 is made up of 15 amino acids.

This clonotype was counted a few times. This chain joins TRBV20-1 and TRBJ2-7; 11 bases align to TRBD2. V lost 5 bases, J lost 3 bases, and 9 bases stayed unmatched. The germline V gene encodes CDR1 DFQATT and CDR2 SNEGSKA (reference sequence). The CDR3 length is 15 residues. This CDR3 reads CSAQPPGTSGYEQYF. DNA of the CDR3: TGCAGTGCTCAACCCCCAGGGACTAGCGGCTACGAGCAGTACTTC.

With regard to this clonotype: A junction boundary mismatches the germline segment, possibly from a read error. The CDR3 is CAGSVESPGELFF. In DNA form, the CDR3 reads TGTGCCGGCAGCGTAGAGAGCCCCGGGGAGCTGTTTTTT. The chain employs TRBV9 and TRBJ2-2; D is unresolved. Germline assignment: CDR1 SGDLS and CDR2 YYNGEE. The CDR3 loop spans 13 amino acids.

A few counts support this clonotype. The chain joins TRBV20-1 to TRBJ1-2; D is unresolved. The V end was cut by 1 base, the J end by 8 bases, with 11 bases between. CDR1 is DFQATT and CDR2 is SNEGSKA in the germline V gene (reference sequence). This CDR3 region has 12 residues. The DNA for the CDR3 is TGCAGTGCTAGAGTTAAGCTTTGGGGCTACACCTTC. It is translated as CSARVKLWGYTF.

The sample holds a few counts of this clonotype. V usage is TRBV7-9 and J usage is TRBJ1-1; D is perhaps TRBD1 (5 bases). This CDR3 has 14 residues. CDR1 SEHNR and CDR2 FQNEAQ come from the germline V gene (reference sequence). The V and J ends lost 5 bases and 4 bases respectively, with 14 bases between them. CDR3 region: CASSPTGVSTEAFF. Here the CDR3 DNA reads TGTGCCAGCAGCCCCACGGGGGTGAGCACTGAAGCTTTCTTT.

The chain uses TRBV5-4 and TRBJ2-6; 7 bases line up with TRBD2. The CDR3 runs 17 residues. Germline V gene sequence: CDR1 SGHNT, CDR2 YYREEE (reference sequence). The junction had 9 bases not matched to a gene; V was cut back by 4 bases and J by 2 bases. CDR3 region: CASSGPVGGAGANVLTF. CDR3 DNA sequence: TGTGCCAGCAGCGGTCCGGTGGGGGGGGCTGGGGCCAACGTCCTGACTTTC.